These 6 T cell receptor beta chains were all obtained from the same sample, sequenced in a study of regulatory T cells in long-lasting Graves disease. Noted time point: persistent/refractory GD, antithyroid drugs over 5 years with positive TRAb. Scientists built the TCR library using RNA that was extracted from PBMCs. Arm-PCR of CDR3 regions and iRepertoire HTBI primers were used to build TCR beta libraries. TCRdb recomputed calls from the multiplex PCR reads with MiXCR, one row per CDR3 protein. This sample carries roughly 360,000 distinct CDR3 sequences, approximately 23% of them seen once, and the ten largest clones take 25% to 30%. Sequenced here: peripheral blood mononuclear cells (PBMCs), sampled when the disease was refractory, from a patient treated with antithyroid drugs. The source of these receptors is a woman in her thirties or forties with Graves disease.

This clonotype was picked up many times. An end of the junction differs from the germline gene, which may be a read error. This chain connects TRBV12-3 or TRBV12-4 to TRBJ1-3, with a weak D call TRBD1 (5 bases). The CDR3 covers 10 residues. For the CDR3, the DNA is TGTGCCAGCAGTTCCCGGACACCGCATTTT. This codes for CASSSRTPHF.

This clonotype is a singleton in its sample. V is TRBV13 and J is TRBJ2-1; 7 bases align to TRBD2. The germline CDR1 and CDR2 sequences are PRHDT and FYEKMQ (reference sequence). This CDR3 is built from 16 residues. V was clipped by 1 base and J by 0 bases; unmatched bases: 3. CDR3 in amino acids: CASSLVASGSYNEQFF. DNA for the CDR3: TGTGCCAGCAGCTTAGTTGCTAGCGGCTCCTACAATGAGCAGTTCTTC.

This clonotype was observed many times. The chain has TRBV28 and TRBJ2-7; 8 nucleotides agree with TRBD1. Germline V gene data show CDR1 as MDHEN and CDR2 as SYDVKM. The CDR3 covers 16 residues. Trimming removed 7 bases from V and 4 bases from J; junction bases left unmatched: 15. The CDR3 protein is CASKGGSGQGQYEQYF. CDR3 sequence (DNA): TGTGCCAGCAAAGGGGGGTCTGGACAGGGACAGTACGAGCAGTACTTC. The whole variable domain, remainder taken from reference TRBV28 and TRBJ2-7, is DVKVTQSSRYLVKRTGEKVFLECVQDMDHENMFWYRQDPGLGLRLIYFSYDVKMKEKGDIPEGYSVSREKKERFSLILESASTNQTSMYLCASKGGSGQGQYEQYFGPGTRLTVT.

The CDR3 nucleotides read TGTGCCAGTACCCTCGGACGGCTGTACACCTTC. Translating gives CASTLGRLYTF. V usage is TRBV19 and J usage is TRBJ1-2; D is unclear. CDR3 length equals 11 residues. Per the germline V gene, CDR1 is LNHDA and CDR2 is SQIVND (reference sequence). Trimming left V 7 bases short and J 11 bases short, with 14 bases between.

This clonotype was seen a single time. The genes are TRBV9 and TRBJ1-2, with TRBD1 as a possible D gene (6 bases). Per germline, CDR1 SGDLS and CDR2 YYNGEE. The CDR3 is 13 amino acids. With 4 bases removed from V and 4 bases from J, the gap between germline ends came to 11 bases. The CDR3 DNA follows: TGTGCCAGCAGCCGGACAGCTTCCTATGGCTACACCTTC. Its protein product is CASSRTASYGYTF.

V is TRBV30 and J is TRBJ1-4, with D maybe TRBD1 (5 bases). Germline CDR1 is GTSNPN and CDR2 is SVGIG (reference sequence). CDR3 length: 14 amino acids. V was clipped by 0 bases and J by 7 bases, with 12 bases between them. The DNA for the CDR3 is TGTGCCTGGAGTGTATTGAGGGGCGGTGAAAAACTGTTTTTT. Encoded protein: CAWSVLRGGEKLFF.